This T cell receptor (beta chain) was found in a study of CD8+CD57+ T cells in acquired aplastic anemia. The V end lost 10 bases, the J end lost 3 bases, and 13 bases lay between the germline ends. CDR3 length: 12 residues. Germline CDR1 is ENHRY and CDR2 is SYGVKD. Whoever was chosen for sequencing had shown CD8+CD57+ cell expansion by flow cytometry. Every patient had severe acquired aplastic anemia. Blood samples were obtained from patients who had received no prior therapy. This clonotype was counted a few times. What it recognizes is unknown. Genomic DNA was employed as the template in profiling TCR beta VDJ and CDR3. Using its own MiXCR run on the reads, TCRdb lists one record per CDR3 protein. The profile covers 450,000 to 600,000 distinct CDR3 sequences, with around 30% appearing a single time and around 0.82% taken by the ten largest. Findings of the study overall: Overlap between patients and controls comprised almost 30 CD8+ CDR3 sequences. Researchers reported that CD8+ Simpson's diversity was not significantly different in patients versus controls.

The receptor comes from a human donor with aplastic anemia. Sequenced input: sorted CD4+, CD8+, or CD8+CD57+ T cells (not recorded which) from PBMCs. The V call is TRBV10-3, the J call TRBJ2-7; D gene uncertain. DNA for the CDR3: TGTGCCAGCAACAGTCCGGGCTACGAGCAGTACTTC. It codes for CASNSPGYEQYF.